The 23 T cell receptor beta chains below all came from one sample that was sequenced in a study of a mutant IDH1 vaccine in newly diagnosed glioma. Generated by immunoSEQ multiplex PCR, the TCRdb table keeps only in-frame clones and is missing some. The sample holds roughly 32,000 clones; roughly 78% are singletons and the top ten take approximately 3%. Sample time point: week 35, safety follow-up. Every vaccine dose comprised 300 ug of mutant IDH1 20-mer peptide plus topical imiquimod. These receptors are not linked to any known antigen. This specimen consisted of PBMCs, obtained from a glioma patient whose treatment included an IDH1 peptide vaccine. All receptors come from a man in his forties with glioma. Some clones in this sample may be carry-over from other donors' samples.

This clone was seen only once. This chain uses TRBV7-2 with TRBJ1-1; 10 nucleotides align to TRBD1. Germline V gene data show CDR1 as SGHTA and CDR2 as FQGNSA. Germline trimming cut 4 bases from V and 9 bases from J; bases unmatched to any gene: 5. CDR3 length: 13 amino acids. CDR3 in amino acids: CASSWRDRGKAFF. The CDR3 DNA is TGTGCCAGCAGCTGGCGGGACAGGGGAAAAGCTTTCTTT.

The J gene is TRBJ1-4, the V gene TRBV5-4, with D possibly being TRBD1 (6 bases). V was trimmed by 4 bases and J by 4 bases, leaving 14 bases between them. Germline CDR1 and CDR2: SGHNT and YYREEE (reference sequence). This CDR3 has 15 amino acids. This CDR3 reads CASSLRQAVNEKLFF. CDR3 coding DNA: TGTGCCAGCAGCCTTCGACAGGCCGTTAATGAAAAACTGTTTTTT.

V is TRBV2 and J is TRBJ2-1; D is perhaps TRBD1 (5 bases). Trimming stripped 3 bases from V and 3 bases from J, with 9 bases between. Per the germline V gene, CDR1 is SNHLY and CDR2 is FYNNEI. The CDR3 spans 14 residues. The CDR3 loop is CASSDEQDYNEQFF. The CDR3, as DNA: TGTGCCAGCAGTGATGAACAGGACTACAATGAGCAGTTCTTC.

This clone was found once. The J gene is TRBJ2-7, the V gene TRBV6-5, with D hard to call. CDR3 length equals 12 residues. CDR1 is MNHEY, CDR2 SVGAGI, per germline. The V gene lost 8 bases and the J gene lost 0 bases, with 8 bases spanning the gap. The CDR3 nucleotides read TGTGCCAGCCGTCGTAGCTCCTACGAGCAGTACTTC. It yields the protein CASRRSSYEQYF.

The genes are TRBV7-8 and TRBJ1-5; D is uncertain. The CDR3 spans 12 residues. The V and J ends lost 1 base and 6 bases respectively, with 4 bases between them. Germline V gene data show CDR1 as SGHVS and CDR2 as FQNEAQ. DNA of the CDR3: TGTGCCAGCAGCTTAGGCGCTCAGCCCCAGCATTTT. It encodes CASSLGAQPQHF. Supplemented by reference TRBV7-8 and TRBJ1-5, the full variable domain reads GAGVSQSPRYKVAKRGQDVALRCDPISGHVSLFWYQQALGQGPEFLTYFQNEAQLDKSGLPSDRFFAERPEGSVSTLKIQRTQQEDSAVYLCASSLGAQPQHFGDGTRLSIL.

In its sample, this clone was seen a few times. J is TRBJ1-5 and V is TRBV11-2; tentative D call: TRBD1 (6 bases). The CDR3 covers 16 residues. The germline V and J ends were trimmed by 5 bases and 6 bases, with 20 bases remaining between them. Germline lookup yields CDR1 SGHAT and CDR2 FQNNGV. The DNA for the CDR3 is TGTGCCAGCAGCCGAATAGATTTGCAGGGGACTCAGCCCCAGCATTTT. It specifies CASSRIDLQGTQPQHF.

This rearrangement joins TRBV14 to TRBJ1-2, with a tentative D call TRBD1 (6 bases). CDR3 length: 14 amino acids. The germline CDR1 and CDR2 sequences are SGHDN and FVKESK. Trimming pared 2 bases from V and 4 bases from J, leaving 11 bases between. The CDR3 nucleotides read TGTGCCAGCAGCCAATCCGGGGGCGCCTATGGCTACACCTTC. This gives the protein CASSQSGGAYGYTF.

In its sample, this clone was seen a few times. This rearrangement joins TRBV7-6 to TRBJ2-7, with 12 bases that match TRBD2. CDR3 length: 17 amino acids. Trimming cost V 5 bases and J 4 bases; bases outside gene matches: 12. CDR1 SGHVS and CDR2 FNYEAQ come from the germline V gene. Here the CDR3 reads CASSPIPTSGGIYEQYF. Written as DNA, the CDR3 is TGTGCCAGCAGCCCGATTCCAACTAGCGGGGGGATTTACGAGCAGTACTTC.

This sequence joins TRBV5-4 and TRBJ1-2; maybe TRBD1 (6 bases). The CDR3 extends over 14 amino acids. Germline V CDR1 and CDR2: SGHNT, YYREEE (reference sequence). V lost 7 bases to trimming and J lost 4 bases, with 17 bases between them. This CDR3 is CASGTGRMTYGYTF. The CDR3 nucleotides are TGTGCCAGCGGCACAGGGCGGATGACCTATGGCTACACCTTC. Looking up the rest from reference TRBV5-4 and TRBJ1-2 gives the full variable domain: ETGVTQSPTHLIKTRGQQVTLRCSSQSGHNTVSWYQQALGQGPQFIFQYYREEENGRGNFPPRFSGLQFPNYSSELNVNALELDDSALYLCASGTGRMTYGYTFGSGTRLTVV.

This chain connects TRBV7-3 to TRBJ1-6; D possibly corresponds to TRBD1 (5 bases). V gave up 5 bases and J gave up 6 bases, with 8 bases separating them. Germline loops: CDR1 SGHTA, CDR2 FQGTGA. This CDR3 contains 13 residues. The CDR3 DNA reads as TGTGCCAGCAGCACTGACAGTAATTCACCCCTCCACTTT. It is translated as CASSTDSNSPLHF.

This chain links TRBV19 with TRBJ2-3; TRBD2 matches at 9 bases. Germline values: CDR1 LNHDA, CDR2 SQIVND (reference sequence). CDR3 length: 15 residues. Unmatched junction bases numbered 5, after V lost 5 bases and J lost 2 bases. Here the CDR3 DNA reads TGTGCCAGTAGTTCCTGGACTAGCGACACAGATACGCAGTATTTT. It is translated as CASSSWTSDTDTQYF.

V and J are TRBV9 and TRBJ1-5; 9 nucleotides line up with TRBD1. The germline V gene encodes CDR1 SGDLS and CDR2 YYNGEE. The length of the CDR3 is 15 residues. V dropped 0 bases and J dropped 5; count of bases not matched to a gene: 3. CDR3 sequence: CASSVGGTGYQPQHF. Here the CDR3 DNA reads TGTGCCAGCAGCGTAGGGGGGACAGGGTATCAGCCCCAGCATTTT.

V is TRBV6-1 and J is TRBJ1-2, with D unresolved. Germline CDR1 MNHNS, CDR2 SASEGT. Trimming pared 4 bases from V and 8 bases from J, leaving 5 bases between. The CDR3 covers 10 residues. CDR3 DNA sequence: TGTGCCAGCAGTGTGGGCGGCTACACCTTC. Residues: CASSVGGYTF.

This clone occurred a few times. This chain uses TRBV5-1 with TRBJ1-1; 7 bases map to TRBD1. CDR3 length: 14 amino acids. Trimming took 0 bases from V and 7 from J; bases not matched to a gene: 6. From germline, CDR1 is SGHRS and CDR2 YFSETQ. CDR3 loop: CASSLGQGVGEAFF. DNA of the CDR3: TGCGCCAGCAGCTTGGGCCAGGGGGTAGGTGAAGCTTTCTTT. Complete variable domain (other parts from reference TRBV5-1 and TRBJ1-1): KAGVTQTPRYLIKTRGQQVTLSCSPISGHRSVSWYQQTPGQGLQFLFEYFSETQRNKGNFPGRFSGRQFSNSRSEMNVSTLELGDSALYLCASSLGQGVGEAFFGQGTRLTVV.

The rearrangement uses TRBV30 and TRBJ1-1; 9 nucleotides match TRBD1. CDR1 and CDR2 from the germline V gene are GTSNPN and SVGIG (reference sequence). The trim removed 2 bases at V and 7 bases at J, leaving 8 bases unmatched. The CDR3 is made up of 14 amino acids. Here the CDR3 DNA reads TGTGCCTGGAGTACCGGGACAGGGCTCTATGAAGCTTTCTTT. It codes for CAWSTGTGLYEAFF. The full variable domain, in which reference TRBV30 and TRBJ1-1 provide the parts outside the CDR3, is SQTIHQWPATLVQPVGSPLSLECTVEGTSNPNLYWYRQAAGRGLQLLFYSVGIGQISSEVPQNLSASRPQDRQFILSSKKLLLSDSGFYLCAWSTGTGLYEAFFGQGTRLTVV.

The CDR3 coding sequence is TGCGCCAGCAGCCAAGTGACAGGGGGCCGGAACACTGAAGCTTTCTTT. This gives the protein CASSQVTGGRNTEAFF. The chain joins TRBV4-1 to TRBJ1-1; 10 bases align to TRBD1. The length of the CDR3 is 16 residues. With 1 base clipped from V and 1 base from J, the junction kept 3 bases outside the gene matches. Germline V gene lookup returns CDR1 MGHRA and CDR2 YSYEKL.

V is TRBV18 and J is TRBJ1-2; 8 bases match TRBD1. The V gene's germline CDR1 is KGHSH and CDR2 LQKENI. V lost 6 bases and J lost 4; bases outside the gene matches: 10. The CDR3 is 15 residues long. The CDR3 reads CASSMTGEVSYGYTF. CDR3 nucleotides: TGTGCCAGCTCTATGACAGGGGAAGTAAGCTATGGCTACACCTTC.

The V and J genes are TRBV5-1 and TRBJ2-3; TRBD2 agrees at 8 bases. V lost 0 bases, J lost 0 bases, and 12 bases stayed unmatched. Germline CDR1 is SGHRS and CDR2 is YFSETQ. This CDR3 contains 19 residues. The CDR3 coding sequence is TGCGCCAGCAGCTTGGACCCCGCGGGGGGCCATGGCAGCACAGATACGCAGTATTTT. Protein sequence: CASSLDPAGGHGSTDTQYF. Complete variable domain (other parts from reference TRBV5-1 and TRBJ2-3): KAGVTQTPRYLIKTRGQQVTLSCSPISGHRSVSWYQQTPGQGLQFLFEYFSETQRNKGNFPGRFSGRQFSNSRSEMNVSTLELGDSALYLCASSLDPAGGHGSTDTQYFGPGTRLTVL.

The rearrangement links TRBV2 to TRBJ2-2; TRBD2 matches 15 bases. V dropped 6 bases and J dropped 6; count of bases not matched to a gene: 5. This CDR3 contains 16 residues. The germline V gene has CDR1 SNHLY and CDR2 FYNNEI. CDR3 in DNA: TGTGCCAGCAGAGAGGGACTAGCGGGGGGAGCCGGGGAGCTGTTTTTT. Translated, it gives CASREGLAGGAGELFF.

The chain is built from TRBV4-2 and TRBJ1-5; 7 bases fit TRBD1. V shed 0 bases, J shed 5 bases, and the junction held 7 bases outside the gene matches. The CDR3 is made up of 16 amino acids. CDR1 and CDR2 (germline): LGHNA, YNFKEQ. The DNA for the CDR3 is TGTGCCAGCAGCCAAGATCCGGGACAGAGTTATCAGCCCCAGCATTTT. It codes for CASSQDPGQSYQPQHF.

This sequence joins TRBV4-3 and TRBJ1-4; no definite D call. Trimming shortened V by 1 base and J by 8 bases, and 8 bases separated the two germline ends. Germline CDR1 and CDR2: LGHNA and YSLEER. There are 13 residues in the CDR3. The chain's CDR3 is CASSQGVREKLFF. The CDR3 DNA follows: TGCGCCAGCAGCCAAGGGGTTCGGGAAAAACTGTTTTTT.

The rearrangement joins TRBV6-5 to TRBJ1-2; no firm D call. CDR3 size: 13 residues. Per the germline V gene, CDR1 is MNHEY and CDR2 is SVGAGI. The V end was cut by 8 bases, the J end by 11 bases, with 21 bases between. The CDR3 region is CASARSAHSLYTF. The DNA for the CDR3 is TGTGCCAGCGCGAGGTCAGCTCATTCTTTATACACCTTC.

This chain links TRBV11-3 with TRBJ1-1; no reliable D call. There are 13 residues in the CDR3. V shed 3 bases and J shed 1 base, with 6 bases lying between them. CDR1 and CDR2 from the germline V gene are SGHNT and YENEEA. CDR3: CASSFMGNTEAFF. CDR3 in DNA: TGTGCCAGCAGCTTTATGGGGAACACTGAAGCTTTCTTT. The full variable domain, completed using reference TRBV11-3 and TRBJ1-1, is EAGVVQSPRYKIIEKKQPVAFWCNPISGHNTLYWYLQNLGQGPELLIRYENEEAVDDSQLPKDRFSAERLKGVDSTLKIQPAELGDSAVYLCASSFMGNTEAFFGQGTRLTVV.